This TCR beta chain was recorded in a study of T cells in Graves' hyperthyroidism and ophthalmopathy. This CDR3 has 13 residues. In germline, CDR1 is DFQATT, CDR2 SNEGSKA (reference sequence). V dropped 3 bases and J dropped 1 base, with 6 bases sitting between them. This clonotype was counted many times. The source of the PBMCs was roughly 10 ml of fresh peripheral blood. Amplification of TCR beta CDR3 regions was performed using RNA transcripts as template. Using the HTBI primer set, a first-round RT-PCR was run on the TCR CDR3. TCRdb fed the multiplex PCR reads into MiXCR, producing one record per CDR3 protein. Found here are about 200,000 distinct CDR3 sequences, around 16% of them singletons; the top ten hold around 48%.

The chain uses TRBV20-1 and TRBJ2-2; no clear D. The TCR was taken from a woman aged 45-65 years with Graves' hyperthyroidism. Material for sequencing was blood. The CDR3: CSARNRNTGELFF. The CDR3 nucleotides read TGCAGTGCTAGGAATAGGAACACCGGGGAGCTGTTTTTT.